Listed here are 25 T cell receptor beta chains from one sample, sequenced in a study of beta chain features in type 1 diabetes. Of the isolated RNA, all was reverse transcribed, and so the sequenced material was expressed TCRB transcripts. TCRdb keeps only in-frame clones here, not all; method: immunoSEQ multiplex PCR. The table lists 250,000 to 350,000 clones, approximately 11% of them singletons. Sequencing was carried out using naive CD4+ T cells from blood. These receptor sequences come from a woman in her thirties in good health.

This clone was picked up a small number of times. The chain has TRBV18 and TRBJ1-1; the D is unclear. Germline lookup yields CDR1 KGHSH and CDR2 LQKENI. The CDR3 spans 11 residues. V was shortened by 5 bases and J by 4 bases, with 5 bases between the two germline ends. The CDR3 DNA sequence: TGTGCCAGCTCAGAGGGCACTGAAGCTTTCTTT. As protein: CASSEGTEAFF.

This clone was seen a few times. V is TRBV25-1 and J is TRBJ1-4; no clear D gene. Trimming took off 6 bases at V and 7 bases at J, with 12 bases between the two ends. The germline V gene encodes CDR1 MGHDK and CDR2 SYGVNS. The CDR3 totals 13 residues. The CDR3 protein is CASRRDPGEKLFF. CDR3 sequence (DNA): TGTGCCAGCAGACGGGATCCTGGTGAAAAACTGTTTTTT.

The rearrangement links TRBV28 to TRBJ1-2, with D unclear. The CDR3 runs 16 residues. Germline V gives CDR1 MDHEN, CDR2 SYDVKM. Between the trimmed V and J ends, which lost 2 bases and 2 bases, there was a span of 15 bases. The CDR3 DNA reads as TGTGCCAGCAGTTTACCGGGATCTCGCGGGAACTATGGCTACACCTTC. Protein product: CASSLPGSRGNYGYTF.

This clone was detected a few times. This chain joins TRBV29-1 and TRBJ2-5, with D possibly being TRBD2 (7 bases). The DNA end is a closer match to TRBJ2-7, so the J assignment may be wrong. The germline gives CDR1 SQVTM, CDR2 ANQGSEA. The CDR3 consists of 12 residues. CDR3 amino acids: CSVDRGADEQYF. The CDR3 DNA reads TGCAGCGTTGATCGGGGGGCTGACGAGCAGTACTTC.

The chain is built from TRBV2 and TRBJ2-1, with 9 positions matching TRBD2. The CDR3 runs 14 residues. The V gene's germline CDR1 is SNHLY and CDR2 FYNNEI. Germline trimming cut 3 bases from V and 5 bases from J; bases unmatched to any gene: 2. CDR3 sequence reads: CASSDPSGNNEQFF. In DNA, the CDR3 is TGTGCCAGCAGTGACCCTAGCGGGAACAATGAGCAGTTCTTC. The entire variable domain, with the rest obtained from reference TRBV2 and TRBJ2-1, is as follows: EPEVTQTPSHQVTQMGQEVILRCVPISNHLYFYWYRQILGQKVEFLVSFYNNEISEKSEIFDDQFSVERPDGSNFTLKIRSTKLEDSAMYFCASSDPSGNNEQFFGPGTRLTVL.

The gene calls are TRBV28 and TRBJ2-1, with 7 bases fitting TRBD1. CDR3 size: 15 residues. V was clipped by 5 bases and J by 3 bases; unmatched bases: 7. CDR1 and CDR2 (germline): MDHEN, SYDVKM. CDR3 sequence: CASSRTGQIYNEQFF. The CDR3, as DNA: TGTGCCAGCAGTAGAACGGGACAGATCTACAATGAGCAGTTCTTC. Using reference TRBV28 and TRBJ2-1 for the parts outside the CDR3, the full variable domain is DVKVTQSSRYLVKRTGEKVFLECVQDMDHENMFWYRQDPGLGLRLIYFSYDVKMKEKGDIPEGYSVSREKKERFSLILESASTNQTSMYLCASSRTGQIYNEQFFGPGTRLTVL.

The CDR3 bases are TGTGCCAGCTCAACCGGGACAGGGGGTACAGAGACCCAGTACTTC. This codes for CASSTGTGGTETQYF. The gene calls are TRBV18 and TRBJ2-5, with 11 nucleotides matching TRBD1. The trim removed 5 bases at V and 4 bases at J, leaving 6 bases unmatched. The CDR3 sequence is 15 residues long. The germline V gene encodes CDR1 KGHSH and CDR2 LQKENI.

This clone was seen just once. The chain recombines TRBV5-1 with TRBJ2-3, with 9 nucleotides matching TRBD2. Germline assignment: CDR1 SGHRS and CDR2 YFSETQ. After removal of 2 bases from V and 0 bases from J, the junction contained 7 bases not matched to a gene. The CDR3 length is 17 residues. The CDR3 sequence is CASSFGTSQLSTDTQYF. The CDR3 DNA sequence: TGCGCCAGCAGCTTCGGGACTAGCCAATTAAGCACAGATACGCAGTATTTT.

The chain combines TRBV6-5 with TRBJ1-5; D remains unclear. CDR1 and CDR2 (germline): MNHEY, SVGAGI. This CDR3 spans 11 amino acids. V was cut by 5 bases and J by 5 bases, with 4 bases left in between. The CDR3 DNA follows: TGTGCCAGCAGTGAGGATCAGCCCCAGCATTTT. Translation gives CASSEDQPQHF.

V is TRBV5-1 and J is TRBJ2-3, with no clear D. This CDR3 region has 14 residues. V lost 1 base, J lost 4 bases, and 10 bases lay in between. Germline assignment: CDR1 SGHRS and CDR2 YFSETQ. The CDR3 DNA reads as TGCGCCAGCAGCTTGTTCGGAGTCCCAGATACGCAGTATTTT. This gives the protein CASSLFGVPDTQYF. The complete variable domain, with remaining parts taken from reference TRBV5-1 and TRBJ2-3, reads KAGVTQTPRYLIKTRGQQVTLSCSPISGHRSVSWYQQTPGQGLQFLFEYFSETQRNKGNFPGRFSGRQFSNSRSEMNVSTLELGDSALYLCASSLFGVPDTQYFGPGTRLTVL.

V and J are TRBV6-6 and TRBJ2-7, with unresolved D. Trimming left V 2 bases short and J 4 bases short, with 12 bases between. In germline, CDR1 is MNHNY, CDR2 SVGAGI (reference sequence). The CDR3 is 14 amino acids. The CDR3 region is CASSYLERGYEQYF. The CDR3 nucleotides are TGTGCCAGCAGTTACCTCGAGCGTGGTTACGAGCAGTACTTC.

In regard to this clone: The same CDR3 is also encoded by other DNA sequences in this sample. The chain links TRBV18 to TRBJ1-5; D is perhaps TRBD1 (5 bases). The CDR3 runs to 13 residues. V was cut by 3 bases and J by 4 bases, with 7 bases left in between. Germline V CDR1 and CDR2: KGHSH, LQKENI. The CDR3 region has the DNA TGTGCCAGCTCACCCGACAGAAATCAGCCCCAGCATTTT. Translating it yields CASSPDRNQPQHF.

In its sample, this clone was seen a few times. The DNA of the CDR3 is TGTGCCAGCAATCGACAGGGGAAGAACACTGAAGCTTTCTTT. This translates into CASNRQGKNTEAFF. The gene calls are TRBV6-5 and TRBJ1-1; 8 nucleotides align to TRBD1. Losses at the gene ends were 7 bases for V and 1 base for J; bases not matched to a gene: 5. Germline V gene lookup returns CDR1 MNHEY and CDR2 SVGAGI. The CDR3 contains 14 residues.

The chain links TRBV4-3 to TRBJ2-7; TRBD2 might be the D (6 bases). This CDR3 contains 16 residues. Germline CDR1 LGHNA, CDR2 YSLEER. V was cut by 1 base and J by 4 bases, with 17 bases left in between. DNA for the CDR3: TGCGCCAGCAGCCAAGGTACGGGAGCCTCCCTATACGAGCAGTACTTC. This codes for CASSQGTGASLYEQYF.

This clone was recorded a few times. The V and J genes are TRBV30 and TRBJ1-4; TRBD1 matches at 7 bases. The CDR3 loop spans 15 amino acids. V gave up 5 bases and J gave up 0 bases; unmatched junction bases: 6. Germline lookup yields CDR1 GTSNPN and CDR2 SVGIG (reference sequence). The CDR3 coding sequence is TGTGCCTGGGAAACAGGGGATGCAACTAATGAAAAACTGTTTTTT. Translating it yields CAWETGDATNEKLFF.

The rearrangement joins TRBV19 to TRBJ1-1; maybe TRBD1 (5 bases). This CDR3 spans 15 amino acids. Deletions cut 6 bases from V and 1 base from J, with 15 bases between. CDR1 LNHDA and CDR2 SQIVND come from the germline V gene (reference sequence). CDR3 DNA: TGTGCCAGTAGATTGGGTGGCGGGACGAACACTGAAGCTTTCTTT. Its protein product is CASRLGGGTNTEAFF.

This chain uses TRBV19 with TRBJ1-5; TRBD1 aligns across 7 bases. The ends lost 2 bases at V and 5 bases at J; junction bases unmatched: 3. The germline V gene has CDR1 LNHDA and CDR2 SQIVND (reference sequence). This CDR3 has 14 amino acids. The CDR3, as DNA: TGTGCCAGTAGTATAATCGGGACAGATCAGCCCCAGCATTTT. Protein sequence: CASSIIGTDQPQHF. The variable domain in full, completed from reference TRBV19 and TRBJ1-5, reads DGGITQSPKYLFRKEGQNVTLSCEQNLNHDAMYWYRQDPGQGLRLIYYSQIVNDFQKGDIAEGYSVSREKKESFPLTVTSAQKNPTAFYLCASSIIGTDQPQHFGDGTRLSIL.

The V gene is TRBV4-3, the J gene TRBJ2-2; D is perhaps TRBD1 (5 bases). Germline V gene data show CDR1 as LGHNA and CDR2 as YSLEER. V was cut by 1 base and J by 3 bases, with 15 bases left in between. The CDR3 consists of 17 residues. The CDR3 DNA reads TGCGCCAGCAGCCAAGGCGGTGGGTGGGGCGACACCGGGGAGCTGTTTTTT. This gives the protein CASSQGGGWGDTGELFF.

The chain links TRBV6-1 to TRBJ1-2; the D is unclear. The CDR3 contains 13 residues. V dropped 2 bases and J dropped 8 bases, with 12 bases sitting between them. The V gene's germline CDR1 is MNHNS and CDR2 SASEGT. The CDR3 sequence is CASSEKGLEGYTF. In DNA, the CDR3 is TGTGCCAGCAGTGAAAAAGGACTAGAGGGCTACACCTTC.

With regard to this clone: The same CDR3 can be traced to other DNA sequences in this sample. J is TRBJ1-1 and V is TRBV11-2; D is unclear. Trimming pared 2 bases from V and 2 bases from J, leaving 6 bases between. CDR1 and CDR2 (germline): SGHAT, FQNNGV. The CDR3 totals 13 residues. CDR3 sequence: CASSLTGNTEAFF. CDR3 DNA sequence: TGTGCCAGCAGCTTAACGGGTAACACTGAAGCTTTCTTT.

The rearrangement links TRBV2 to TRBJ1-4; D call uncertain. The ends were cut back, 3 bases at V and 4 bases at J, with 9 bases in the middle. The CDR3 spans 14 residues. Germline V gene sequence: CDR1 SNHLY, CDR2 FYNNEI. This CDR3 is CASSEQSGNEKLFF. CDR3 bases: TGTGCCAGCAGTGAGCAGTCGGGTAATGAAAAACTGTTTTTT. The full variable domain, rest sourced from reference TRBV2 and TRBJ1-4, is EPEVTQTPSHQVTQMGQEVILRCVPISNHLYFYWYRQILGQKVEFLVSFYNNEISEKSEIFDDQFSVERPDGSNFTLKIRSTKLEDSAMYFCASSEQSGNEKLFFGSGTQLSVL.

The rearrangement joins TRBV5-1 to TRBJ2-1; TRBD2 aligns across 8 bases. Germline V gives CDR1 SGHRS, CDR2 YFSETQ. V lost 2 bases and J lost 7; bases outside the gene matches: 2. CDR3 length equals 13 residues. CDR3: CASSLLAVNEQFF. In nucleotides, the CDR3 is TGCGCCAGCAGCTTACTAGCGGTTAATGAGCAGTTCTTC.

This clone has just a few counts. The rearrangement joins TRBV7-9 to TRBJ2-7, with D maybe TRBD1 (5 bases). Germline-derived CDR1 and CDR2 are SEHNR and FQNEAQ (reference sequence). The V end lost 8 bases, the J end lost 3 bases, and 11 bases lay between the germline ends. The CDR3 runs 12 residues. The CDR3 loop is CASGPGYYEQYF. The CDR3 bases are TGTGCCAGCGGGCCAGGGTACTACGAGCAGTACTTC. Full variable domain (rest looked up from reference TRBV7-9 and TRBJ2-7): DTGVSQNPRHKITKRGQNVTFRCDPISEHNRLYWYRQTLGQGPEFLTYFQNEAQLEKSRLLSDRFSAERPKGSFSTLEIQRTEQGDSAMYLCASGPGYYEQYFGPGTRLTVT.

This clone turned up a few times. V and J are TRBV13 and TRBJ2-3; 9 nucleotides align to TRBD2. The V segment lost 0 bases and the J segment 6 bases; nucleotides outside the gene matches: 7. The CDR3 sequence is 16 residues long. Germline CDR1 reads PRHDT; CDR2 reads FYEKMQ (reference sequence). CDR3 loop: CASSLGSSGKGDTQYF. The CDR3 DNA reads as TGTGCCAGCAGCTTAGGCTCTAGCGGGAAGGGTGATACGCAGTATTTT.

Only a few counts were recorded for this clone. The chain links TRBV7-2 to TRBJ2-7, with 9 bases fitting TRBD1. There are 15 residues in the CDR3. Unmatched junction bases numbered 9, after V lost 5 bases and J lost 4 bases. Looked up from germline, CDR1 is SGHTA and CDR2 is FQGNSA. In DNA form, the CDR3 reads TGTGCCAGCAGCCCAGGGGGGACAGGGAAGTACGAGCAGTACTTC. It is translated as CASSPGGTGKYEQYF.